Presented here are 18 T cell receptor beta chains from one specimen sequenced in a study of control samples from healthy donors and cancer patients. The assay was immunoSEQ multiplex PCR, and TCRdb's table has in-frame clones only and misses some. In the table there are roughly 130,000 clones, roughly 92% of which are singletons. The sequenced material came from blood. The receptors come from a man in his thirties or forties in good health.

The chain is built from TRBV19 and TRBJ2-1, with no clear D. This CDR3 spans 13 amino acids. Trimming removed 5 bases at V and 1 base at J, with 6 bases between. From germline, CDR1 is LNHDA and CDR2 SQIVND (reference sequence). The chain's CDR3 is CASSVRSYNEQFF. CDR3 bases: TGTGCCAGTAGTGTGAGGTCCTACAATGAGCAGTTCTTC.

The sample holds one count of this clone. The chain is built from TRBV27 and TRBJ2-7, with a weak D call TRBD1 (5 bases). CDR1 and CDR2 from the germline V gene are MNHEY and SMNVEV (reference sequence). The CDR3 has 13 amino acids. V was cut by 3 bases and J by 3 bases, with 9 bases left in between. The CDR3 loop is CASSFTGDYEQYF. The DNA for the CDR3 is TGTGCCAGCAGTTTTACAGGAGACTACGAGCAGTACTTC.

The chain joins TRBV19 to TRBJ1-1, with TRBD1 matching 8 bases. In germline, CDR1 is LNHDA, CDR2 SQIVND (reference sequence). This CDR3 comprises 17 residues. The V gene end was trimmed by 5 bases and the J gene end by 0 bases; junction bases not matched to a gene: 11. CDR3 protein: CASSPQRQGTMNTEAFF. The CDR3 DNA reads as TGTGCCAGTAGTCCCCAACGACAGGGGACGATGAACACTGAAGCTTTCTTT. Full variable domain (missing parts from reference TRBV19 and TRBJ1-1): DGGITQSPKYLFRKEGQNVTLSCEQNLNHDAMYWYRQDPGQGLRLIYYSQIVNDFQKGDIAEGYSVSREKKESFPLTVTSAQKNPTAFYLCASSPQRQGTMNTEAFFGQGTRLTVV.

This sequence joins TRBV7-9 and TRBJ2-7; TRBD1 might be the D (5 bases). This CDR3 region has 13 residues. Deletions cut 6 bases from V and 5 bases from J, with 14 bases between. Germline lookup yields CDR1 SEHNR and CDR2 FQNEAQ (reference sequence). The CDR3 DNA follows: TGTGCCAGCAGTTCGGGCAGGGTCCACGAGCAGTACTTC. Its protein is CASSSGRVHEQYF.

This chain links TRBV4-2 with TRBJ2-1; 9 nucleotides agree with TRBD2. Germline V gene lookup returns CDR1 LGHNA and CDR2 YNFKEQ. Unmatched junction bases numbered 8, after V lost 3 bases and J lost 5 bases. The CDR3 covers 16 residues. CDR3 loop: CASSHLGLANNNEQFF. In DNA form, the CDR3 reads TGTGCCAGCAGCCATCTTGGACTAGCGAATAACAATGAGCAGTTCTTC.

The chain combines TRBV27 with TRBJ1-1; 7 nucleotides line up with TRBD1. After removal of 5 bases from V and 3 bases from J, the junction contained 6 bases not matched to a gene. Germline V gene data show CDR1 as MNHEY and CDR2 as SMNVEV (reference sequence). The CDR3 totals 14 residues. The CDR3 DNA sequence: TGTGCCAGCAGTAGACGAACAGGGGACACTGAAGCTTTCTTT. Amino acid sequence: CASSRRTGDTEAFF.

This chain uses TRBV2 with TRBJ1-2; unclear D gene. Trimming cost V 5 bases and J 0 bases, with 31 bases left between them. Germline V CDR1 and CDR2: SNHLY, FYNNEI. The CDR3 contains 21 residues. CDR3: CASSTPGSEPDMRRPNYGYTF. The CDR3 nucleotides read TGTGCCAGCAGTACTCCTGGGTCAGAACCGGATATGAGAAGGCCTAACTATGGCTACACCTTC.

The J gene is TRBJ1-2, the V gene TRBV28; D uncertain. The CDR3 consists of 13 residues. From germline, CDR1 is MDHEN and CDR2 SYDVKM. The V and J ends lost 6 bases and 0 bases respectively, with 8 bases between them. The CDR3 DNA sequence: TGTGCCAGCAGATCCGGGACTAACTATGGCTACACCTTC. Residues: CASRSGTNYGYTF.

CDR3 region: CSVTPGTSGRRGSETQYF. The CDR3 coding sequence is TGCAGCGTTACCCCCGGGACTAGCGGGAGGAGGGGCTCAGAGACCCAGTACTTC. The chain is built from TRBV29-1 and TRBJ2-5; 15 bases are shared with TRBD2. The CDR3 totals 18 residues. J gave up 4 bases and V 5 bases, and 14 bases lay outside the gene matches. Per germline, CDR1 SQVTM and CDR2 ANQGSEA.

Written as DNA, the CDR3 is TGTGCCAGCAGCTTCGGGACGCTGAACACAGATACGCAGTATTTT. Protein sequence: CASSFGTLNTDTQYF. The chain is built from TRBV5-5 and TRBJ2-3; D assignment may be TRBD1 or TRBD2 (5 bases each). Deletions cut 2 bases from V and 2 bases from J, with 12 bases between. Germline V gene lookup returns CDR1 SGHKS and CDR2 YYEKEE (reference sequence). The CDR3 is 15 residues long.

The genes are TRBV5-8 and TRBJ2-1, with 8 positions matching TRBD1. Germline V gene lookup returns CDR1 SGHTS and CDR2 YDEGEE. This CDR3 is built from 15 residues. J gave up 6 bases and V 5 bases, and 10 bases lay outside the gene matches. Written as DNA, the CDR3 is TGTGCCAGCAGTTTGCAGGGGGCTGCAGGCAATGAGCAGTTCTTC. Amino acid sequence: CASSLQGAAGNEQFF.

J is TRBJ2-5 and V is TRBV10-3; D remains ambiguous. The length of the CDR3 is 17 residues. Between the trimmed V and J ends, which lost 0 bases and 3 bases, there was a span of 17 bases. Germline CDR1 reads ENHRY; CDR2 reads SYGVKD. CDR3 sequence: CAISESILGGTKETQYF. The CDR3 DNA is TGTGCCATCAGTGAGTCGATCTTAGGTGGTACGAAAGAGACCCAGTACTTC.

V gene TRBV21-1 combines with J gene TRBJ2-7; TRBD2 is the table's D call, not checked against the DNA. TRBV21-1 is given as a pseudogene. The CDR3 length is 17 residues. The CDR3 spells CASSIRTSGRAVYEQYF. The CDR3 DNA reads TGTGCCAGCAGCATCCGGACTAGCGGGAGGGCGGTCTACGAGCAGTACTTC.

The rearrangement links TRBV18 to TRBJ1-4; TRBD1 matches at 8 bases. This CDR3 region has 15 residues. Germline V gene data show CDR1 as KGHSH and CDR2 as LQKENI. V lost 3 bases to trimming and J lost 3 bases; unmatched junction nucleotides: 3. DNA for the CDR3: TGTGCCAGCTCACCCTCGACAGGGGCTAATGAAAAACTGTTTTTT. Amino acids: CASSPSTGANEKLFF.

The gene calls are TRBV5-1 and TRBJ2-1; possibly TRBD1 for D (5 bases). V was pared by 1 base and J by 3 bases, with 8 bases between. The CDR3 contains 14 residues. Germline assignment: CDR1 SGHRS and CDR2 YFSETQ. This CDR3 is CASSLPDSYNEQFF. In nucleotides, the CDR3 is TGCGCCAGCAGCTTGCCAGACAGCTACAATGAGCAGTTCTTC.

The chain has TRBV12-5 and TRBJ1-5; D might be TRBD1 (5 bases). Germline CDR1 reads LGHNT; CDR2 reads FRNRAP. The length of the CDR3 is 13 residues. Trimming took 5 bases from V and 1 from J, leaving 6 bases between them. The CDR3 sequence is CASGRDSNQPQHF. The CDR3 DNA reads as TGTGCTAGTGGTCGGGACAGCAATCAGCCCCAGCATTTT.

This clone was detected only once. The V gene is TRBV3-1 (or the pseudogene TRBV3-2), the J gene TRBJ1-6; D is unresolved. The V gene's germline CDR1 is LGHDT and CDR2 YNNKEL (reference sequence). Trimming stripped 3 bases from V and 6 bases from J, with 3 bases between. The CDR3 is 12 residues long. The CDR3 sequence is CASSQSNSPLHF. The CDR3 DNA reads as TGTGCCAGCAGCCAGAGTAATTCACCCCTCCACTTT.

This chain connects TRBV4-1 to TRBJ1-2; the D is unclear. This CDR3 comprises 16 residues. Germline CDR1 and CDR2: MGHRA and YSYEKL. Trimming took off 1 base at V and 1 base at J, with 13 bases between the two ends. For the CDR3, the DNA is TGCGCCAGCAGCCAAGCAACCGGAGAGTTTAACTATGGCTACACCTTC. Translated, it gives CASSQATGEFNYGYTF.